This T cell receptor (beta chain) comes out of a study of cytomegalovirus exposure and HLA in healthy donors. A note on this clone: The target antigen is unknown.

Study observations and caveats: The study designated some 180 TCR beta chains cytomegalovirus-associated.

V lost 2 bases and J 0 bases, leaving 11 bases between the germline ends. This CDR3 region has 15 residues. Germline loops: CDR1 SGDLS, CDR2 YYNGEE. Method: immunoSEQ multiplex PCR; TCRdb's copy keeps in-frame clones and lacks some. The table includes over 100,000 clones, around 89% detected once. The receptor was isolated from a woman under 30 in good health and CMV-seropositive. Sequenced: PBMCs. The chain joins TRBV9 to TRBJ1-1; tentatively, D is TRBD1 (6 bases). DNA of the CDR3: TGTGCCAGCAGCGTTCAGACAGGCCTGAACACTGAAGCTTTCTTT. Residues: CASSVQTGLNTEAFF.